The T cell receptor beta chain under discussion was sequenced for a study of cytotoxic CD8 clonotypes in ibrutinib-treated CLL. Germline CDR1 reads SEHNR; CDR2 reads FQNEAQ (reference sequence). The CDR3 consists of 13 residues. Germline trimming cut 5 bases from V and 5 bases from J; bases unmatched to any gene: 4. Data came from immunoSEQ multiplex PCR; TCRdb stores just in-frame clones and leaves some out. The table shows roughly 15,000 clones, with roughly 64% occurring only once. The sample was PBMCs, taken before ibrutinib treatment. The TCR sequence derives from a human donor with chronic lymphocytic leukemia. This rearrangement joins TRBV7-9 to TRBJ2-7; 9 bases agree with TRBD1. DNA of the CDR3: TGTGCCAGCAGCCCCCGGGACAGGGACGAGCAGTACTTC. It codes for CASSPRDRDEQYF. Variable domain in full (rest from reference TRBV7-9 and TRBJ2-7): DTGVSQNPRHKITKRGQNVTFRCDPISEHNRLYWYRQTLGQGPEFLTYFQNEAQLEKSRLLSDRFSAERPKGSFSTLEIQRTEQGDSAMYLCASSPRDRDEQYFGPGTRLTVT.